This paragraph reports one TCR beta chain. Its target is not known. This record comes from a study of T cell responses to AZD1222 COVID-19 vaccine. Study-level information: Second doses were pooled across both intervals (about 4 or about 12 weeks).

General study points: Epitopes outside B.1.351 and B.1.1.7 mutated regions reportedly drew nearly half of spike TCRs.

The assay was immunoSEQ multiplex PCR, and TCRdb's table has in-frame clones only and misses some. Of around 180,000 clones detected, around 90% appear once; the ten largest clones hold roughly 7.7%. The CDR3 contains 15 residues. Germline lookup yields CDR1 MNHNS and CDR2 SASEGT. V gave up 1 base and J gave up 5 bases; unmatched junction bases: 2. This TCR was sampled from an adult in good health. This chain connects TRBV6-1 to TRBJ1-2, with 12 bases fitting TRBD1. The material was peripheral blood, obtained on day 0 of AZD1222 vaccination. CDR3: CASSEEGQGAYGYTF. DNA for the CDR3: TGTGCCAGCAGTGAAGAGGGACAGGGGGCTTATGGCTACACCTTC.